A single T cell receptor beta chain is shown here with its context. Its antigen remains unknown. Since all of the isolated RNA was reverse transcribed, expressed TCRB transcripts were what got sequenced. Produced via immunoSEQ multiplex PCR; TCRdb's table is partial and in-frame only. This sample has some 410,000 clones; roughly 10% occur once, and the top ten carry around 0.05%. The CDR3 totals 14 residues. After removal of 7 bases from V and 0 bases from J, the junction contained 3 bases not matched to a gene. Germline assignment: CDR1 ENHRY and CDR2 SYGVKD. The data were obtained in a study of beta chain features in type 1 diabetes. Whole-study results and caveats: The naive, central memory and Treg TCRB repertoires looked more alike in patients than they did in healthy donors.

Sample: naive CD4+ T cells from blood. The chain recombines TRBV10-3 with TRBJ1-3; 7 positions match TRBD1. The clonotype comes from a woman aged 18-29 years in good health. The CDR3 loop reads CAITGTDSGNTIYF. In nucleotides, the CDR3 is TGTGCCATCACCGGGACAGACTCTGGAAACACCATATATTTT.